This T cell receptor beta chain was profiled in a study of control samples from healthy donors and cancer patients (dated by TCRdb to the early 2020s). The library was generated by the immunoSEQ multiplex PCR assay. The clones in this table, taken by TCRdb from immuneACCESS, are in-frame only. Not every clone is retained; where verified, under half of the shortfall comes from an unresolved V gene, and the cause of the rest is unknown. In this sample the table shows about 86,000 clones, roughly 93% of which occur a single time. The ten largest clonotypes hold approximately 1.5% of the sample. Based on the germline V gene (reference sequence), the CDR1 and CDR2 sequences are MNHEY and SMNVEV. V and J lose 5 bases and 2 bases, and a span of 13 bases separates them. Its CDR3 holds 15 amino acids, cysteine through phenylalanine. Only the CDR3 DNA stays, 45 bases, in frame from base 1. Remarks on this clone: Its antigen specificity is not known. Base qualities are not provided; no much larger clone lies one nucleotide away.

The chain uses TRBV27 and TRBJ1-5; the D gene is perhaps TRBD1, on 5 matching bases. The sequenced sample was blood. The clonotype originates from a woman aged 25 to 45 in good health. The DNA reads as follows: TGTGCCAGCAGTCCCGGGGGGGTCCGCAATCAGCCCCAGCATTTT. This is translated as CASSPGGVRNQPQHF.